A single sample gave rise to the 11 T cell receptor beta chains below, sequenced in a study of vaccination and CD4 T cells after COVID-19 (dated 2022 in TCRdb). The antigens these receptors bind are not known. The library came from PCR. Sequenced on an Illumina iSeq 100. At the Johns Hopkins FTIC core, DNA from the cultured CD4+ T cells underwent TCR sequencing with the Oncomine TCR Beta short-read assay. TCRdb applied fastp at Q25 and MiXCR to the public reads, then kept only in-frame beta chains. Each record represents a unique CDR3 protein, reported with the most common genes and DNA among its rows. Counted in this sample were about 27,000 distinct CDR3 sequences; roughly 57% of them appeared once. The ten top clones hold less than 20% of the sample. The meaning of the sample's treatment or condition label: roughly nine-day PBMC culture with coronavirus spike peptide pools or control peptides (ViraFEST assay).

The sequences come from CD4+ T cells from blood, cultured in vitro, collected after SARS-CoV-2 vaccination. All receptors come from a human donor who received a COVID-19 vaccine.

As for this clonotype: The germline gene is not matched at one end of the junction; a read error may be the cause. The gene calls are TRBV7-9 and TRBJ1-6; 7 positions agree with TRBD1. The CDR3 is 14 amino acids. Germline-derived CDR1 and CDR2 are SEHNR and FQNEAQ (reference sequence). In nucleotides, the CDR3 is TGCGCCAGCAGCTCACAGGGGTGGAATTCACCCCTCCACTTT. This codes for CASSSQGWNSPLHF.

This chain joins TRBV2 and TRBJ2-3, with 9 bases fitting TRBD2. The CDR3 has 15 residues. Germline CDR1 SNHLY, CDR2 FYNNEI. The junction had 5 bases not matched to a gene; V was cut back by 1 base and J by 6 bases. CDR3 in DNA: TGTGCCAGCAGTGAAGGCGGGGGGGCAGCGGATACGCAGTATTTT. Translation gives CASSEGGGAADTQYF.

This clonotype was seen only a few times. The V call is TRBV6-1, the J call TRBJ1-2, with 12 bases identical to TRBD1. Per the germline V gene, CDR1 is MNHNS and CDR2 is SASEGT. The V and J ends lost 6 bases and 6 bases, in that order; junction bases with no gene match: 2. The length of the CDR3 is 13 residues. CDR3: CASRGQGADGYTF. The CDR3 DNA reads TGTGCCAGCAGGGGACAGGGGGCTGATGGCTACACCTTC.

The genes are TRBV20-1 and TRBJ2-3; D may match TRBD1 or TRBD2 (7 bases each). CDR1 DFQATT and CDR2 SNEGSKA come from the germline V gene (reference sequence). There are 13 residues in the CDR3. V was trimmed by 5 bases and J by 1 base, leaving 10 bases between them. The CDR3 DNA is TGCAGTGCTCCAGGGGGGGGCACAGATACGCAGTATTTT. Residues: CSAPGGGTDTQYF.

V and J are TRBV15 and TRBJ2-7; possibly TRBD1 for D (7 bases). Trimming removed 1 base from V and 3 bases from J, with 13 bases in between. CDR1 is LNHNV, CDR2 YYDKDF, per germline (reference sequence). The CDR3 length is 15 residues. The CDR3 sequence is CATSRGPGGGYEQYF. CDR3 DNA sequence: TGTGCCACCAGCAGAGGACCAGGGGGAGGCTACGAGCAGTACTTC. The full variable domain, in which reference TRBV15 and TRBJ2-7 provide the parts outside the CDR3, is DAMVIQNPRYQVTQFGKPVTLSCSQTLNHNVMYWYQQKSSQAPKLLFHYYDKDFNNEADTPDNFQSRRPNTSFCFLDIRSPGLGDTAMYLCATSRGPGGGYEQYFGPGTRLTVT.

Here the CDR3 reads CASSYSTGAYSEQYF. CDR3 bases: TGTGCCAGCAGTTACTCGACAGGGGCCTACTCCGAGCAGTACTTC. The rearrangement links TRBV6-5 to TRBJ2-7; TRBD1 matches at 8 bases. This CDR3 comprises 15 residues. Germline V gene sequence: CDR1 MNHEY, CDR2 SVGAGI. The J segment lost 6 bases and the V segment lost 0 bases, leaving 7 bases of the junction unmatched.

This chain joins TRBV6-1 and TRBJ2-5, with D unresolved. CDR3 length: 13 amino acids. V gave up 4 bases and J gave up 4 bases, with 10 bases separating them. Germline V CDR1 and CDR2: MNHNS, SASEGT. The CDR3 coding sequence is TGTGCCAGCAGTGTAGACGGCAGAGAGACCCAGTACTTC. As protein: CASSVDGRETQYF.

This clonotype was picked up a small number of times. The chain uses TRBV6-5 and TRBJ2-3, with TRBD1 as a possible D gene (5 bases). The CDR3 runs to 15 residues. CDR1 MNHEY and CDR2 SVGAGI come from the germline V gene. V lost 2 bases and J lost 2, with 11 bases in between. CDR3 region: CASSYGQGVTDTQYF. DNA for the CDR3: TGTGCCAGCAGTTACGGGCAGGGCGTCACAGATACGCAGTATTTT.

The chain is built from TRBV6-1 and TRBJ2-7; 12 nucleotides align to TRBD1. The CDR3 spans 15 residues. The V segment lost 6 bases and the J segment 7 bases; nucleotides outside the gene matches: 10. CDR1 and CDR2 from the germline V gene are MNHNS and SASEGT. CDR3 DNA: TGTGCCAGCAGAACCGGGACAGGGGGCTTTGAAGAGCAGTACTTC. Protein sequence: CASRTGTGGFEEQYF.

The V and J genes are TRBV7-6 and TRBJ2-5; D gene ambiguous. Germline V lookup: CDR1 SGHVS, CDR2 FNYEAQ. The CDR3 is 12 residues long. Trimming took 0 bases from V and 5 from J, leaving 4 bases between them. CDR3 coding DNA: TGTGCCAGCAGCTTAGCGGGGGAGACCCAGTACTTC. Residues: CASSLAGETQYF.

This clonotype was counted between two and nine times. The gene calls are TRBV2 and TRBJ1-2; 7 nucleotides line up with TRBD1. J was trimmed by 1 base and V by 3 bases; bases with no gene match: 11. The V gene's germline CDR1 is SNHLY and CDR2 FYNNEI. The CDR3 is made up of 17 amino acids. The CDR3 region is CASSDHDRARGNYGYTF. CDR3 bases: TGTGCCAGCAGTGATCACGACAGGGCCAGGGGTAACTATGGCTACACCTTC. Combining the CDR3 with reference TRBV2 and TRBJ1-2 gives the whole variable domain EPEVTQTPSHQVTQMGQEVILRCVPISNHLYFYWYRQILGQKVEFLVSFYNNEISEKSEIFDDQFSVERPDGSNFTLKIRSTKLEDSAMYFCASSDHDRARGNYGYTFGSGTRLTVV.